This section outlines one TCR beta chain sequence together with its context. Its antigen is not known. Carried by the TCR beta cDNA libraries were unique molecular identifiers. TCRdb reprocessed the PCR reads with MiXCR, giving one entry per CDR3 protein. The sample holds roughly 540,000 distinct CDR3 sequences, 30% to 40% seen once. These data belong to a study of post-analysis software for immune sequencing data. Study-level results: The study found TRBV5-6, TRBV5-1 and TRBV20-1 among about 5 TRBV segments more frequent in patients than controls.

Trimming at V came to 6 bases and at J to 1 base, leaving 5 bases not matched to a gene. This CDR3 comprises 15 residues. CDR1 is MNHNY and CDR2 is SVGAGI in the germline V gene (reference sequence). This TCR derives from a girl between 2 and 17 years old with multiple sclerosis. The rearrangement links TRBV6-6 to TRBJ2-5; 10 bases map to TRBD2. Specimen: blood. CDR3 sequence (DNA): TGTGCCAGCAGACCCGGACTAGCGGCCCAAGAGACCCAGTACTTC. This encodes CASRPGLAAQETQYF.